Each of the 6 T cell receptor beta chains below was sequenced from the same sample in a study of early T cells in non-severe SARS-CoV-2 infection. TCRdb used MiXCR to reprocess the 5' RACE reads, holding one entry per CDR3 protein. The sample has over 60,000 distinct CDR3 sequences, about 9% seen once. Specimen: whole blood. Receptors originate from an adult who was a healthcare worker with PCR-confirmed SARS-CoV-2 infection or an uninfected control (not recorded which).

This clonotype came up many times. CDR3 region: CSATDRVVEQYF. The DNA of the CDR3 is TGCAGTGCTACCGACAGGGTCGTCGAGCAGTACTTC. The chain has TRBV20-1 and TRBJ2-7; 7 bases are a match to TRBD1. With 4 bases clipped from V and 6 bases from J, the junction kept 6 bases outside the gene matches. Germline values: CDR1 DFQATT, CDR2 SNEGSKA (reference sequence). This CDR3 has 12 residues.

The chain links TRBV29-1 to TRBJ2-4, with 7 bases identical to TRBD1. This CDR3 is 15 amino acids long. The germline V gene has CDR1 SQVTM and CDR2 ANQGSEA. J gave up 7 bases and V 0 bases, and 9 bases lay outside the gene matches. This CDR3 is CSVEERTGPPNIQYF. Written as DNA, the CDR3 is TGCAGCGTTGAAGAACGGACAGGCCCTCCTAACATTCAGTACTTC.

This clonotype was counted a few times. The rearrangement joins TRBV7-2 to TRBJ1-1; D ambiguous. The germline V gene has CDR1 SGHTA and CDR2 FQGNSA. Trimming removed 2 bases at V and 4 bases at J, with 8 bases between. The CDR3 is made up of 13 amino acids. The chain's CDR3 is CASSLTRTTEAFF. CDR3 bases: TGTGCCAGCAGCTTAACTCGGACCACTGAAGCTTTCTTT.

This clonotype was seen many times. The rearrangement links TRBV6-4 to TRBJ2-1, with 14 positions matching TRBD2. Looked up from germline, CDR1 is MRHNA and CDR2 is SNTAGT. This CDR3 region has 15 residues. V gave up 6 bases and J gave up 9 bases; unmatched junction bases: 7. The CDR3 protein is CASSETSGGALEQFF. The CDR3 DNA reads as TGTGCCAGCAGCGAGACTAGCGGGGGGGCCCTTGAGCAGTTCTTC.

This clonotype was detected ten times or more. The gene calls are TRBV20-1 and TRBJ2-1; a weak D match, TRBD2 (5 bases). This CDR3 has 17 amino acids. Germline CDR1 reads DFQATT; CDR2 reads SNEGSKA (reference sequence). V dropped 0 bases and J dropped 6 bases, with 21 bases sitting between them. The CDR3 spells CSARDPRRAETLNEQFF. DNA of the CDR3: TGCAGTGCTAGAGATCCCCGTAGAGCGGAAACCCTCAATGAGCAGTTCTTC.

This clonotype was recorded at least ten times. The V call is TRBV20-1, the J call TRBJ2-5; D call uncertain. Deletions cut 6 bases from V and 5 bases from J, with 10 bases between. CDR1 DFQATT and CDR2 SNEGSKA come from the germline V gene (reference sequence). The CDR3 length is 11 residues. The DNA of the CDR3 is TGCAGTGCCGAAGTAGAGGAGACCCAGTACTTC. Its protein is CSAEVEETQYF.